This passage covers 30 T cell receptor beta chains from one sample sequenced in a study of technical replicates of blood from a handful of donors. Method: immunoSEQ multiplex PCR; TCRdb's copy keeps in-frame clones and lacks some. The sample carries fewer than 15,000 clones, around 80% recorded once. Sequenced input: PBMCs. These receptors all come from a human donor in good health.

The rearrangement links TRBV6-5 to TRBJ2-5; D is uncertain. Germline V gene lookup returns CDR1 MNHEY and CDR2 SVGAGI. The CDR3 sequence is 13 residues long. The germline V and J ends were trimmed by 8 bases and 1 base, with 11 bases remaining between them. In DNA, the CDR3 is TGTGCCAGCTCCGCAGACTTCCAAGAGACCCAGTACTTC. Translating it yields CASSADFQETQYF.

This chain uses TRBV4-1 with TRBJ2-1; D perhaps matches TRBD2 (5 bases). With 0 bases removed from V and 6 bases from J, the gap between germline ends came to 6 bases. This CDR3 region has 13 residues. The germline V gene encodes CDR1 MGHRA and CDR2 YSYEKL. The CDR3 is CASSQEAGNEQFF. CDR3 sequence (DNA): TGCGCCAGCAGCCAAGAGGCGGGCAATGAGCAGTTCTTC.

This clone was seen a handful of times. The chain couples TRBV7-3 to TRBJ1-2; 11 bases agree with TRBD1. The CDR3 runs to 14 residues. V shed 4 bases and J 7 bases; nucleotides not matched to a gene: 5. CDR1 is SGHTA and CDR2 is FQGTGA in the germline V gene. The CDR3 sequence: CASSSGQGAPGYTF. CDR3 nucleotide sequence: TGTGCCAGCAGCTCAGGACAGGGGGCGCCTGGCTACACCTTC.

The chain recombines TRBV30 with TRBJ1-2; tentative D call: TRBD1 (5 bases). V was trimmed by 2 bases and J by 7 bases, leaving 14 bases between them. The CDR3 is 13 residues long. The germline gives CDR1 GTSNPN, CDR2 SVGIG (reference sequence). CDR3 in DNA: TGTGCCTGGAGTATTGGAGGGGAGGGTGGCTACACCTTC. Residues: CAWSIGGEGGYTF.

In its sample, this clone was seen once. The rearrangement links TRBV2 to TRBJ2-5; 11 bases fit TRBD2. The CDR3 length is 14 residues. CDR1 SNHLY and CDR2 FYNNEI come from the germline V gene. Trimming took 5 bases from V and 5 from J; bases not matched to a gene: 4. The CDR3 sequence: CASSTSGRKETQYF. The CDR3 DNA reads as TGTGCCAGCAGTACTAGCGGGAGAAAGGAGACCCAGTACTTC.

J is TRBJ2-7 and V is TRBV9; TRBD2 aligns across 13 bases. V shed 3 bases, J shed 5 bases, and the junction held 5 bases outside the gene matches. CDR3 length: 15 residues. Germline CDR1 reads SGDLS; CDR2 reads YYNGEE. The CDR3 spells CASSEGLAGSHEQYF. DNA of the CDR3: TGTGCCAGCAGCGAGGGACTAGCGGGAAGCCACGAGCAGTACTTC.

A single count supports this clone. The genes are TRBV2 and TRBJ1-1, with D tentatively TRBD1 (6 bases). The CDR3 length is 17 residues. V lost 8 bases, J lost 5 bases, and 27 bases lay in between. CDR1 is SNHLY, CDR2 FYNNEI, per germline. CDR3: CASEGHRVSGSGTEAFF. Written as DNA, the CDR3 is TGTGCCAGCGAAGGTCACAGGGTTTCTGGATCGGGGACTGAAGCTTTCTTT.

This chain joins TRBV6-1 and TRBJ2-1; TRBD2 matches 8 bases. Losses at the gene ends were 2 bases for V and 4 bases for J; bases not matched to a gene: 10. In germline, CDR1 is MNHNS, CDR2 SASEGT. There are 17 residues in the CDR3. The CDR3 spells CASSEPPRTSRYNEQFF. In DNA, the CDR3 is TGTGCCAGCAGTGAACCGCCGAGGACTAGCCGATACAATGAGCAGTTCTTC.

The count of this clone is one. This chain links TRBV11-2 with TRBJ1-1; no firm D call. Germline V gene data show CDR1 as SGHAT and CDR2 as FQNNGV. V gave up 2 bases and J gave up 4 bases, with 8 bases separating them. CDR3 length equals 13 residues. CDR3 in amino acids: CASSLRRGTEAFF. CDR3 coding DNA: TGTGCCAGCAGCTTAAGACGGGGCACTGAAGCTTTCTTT.

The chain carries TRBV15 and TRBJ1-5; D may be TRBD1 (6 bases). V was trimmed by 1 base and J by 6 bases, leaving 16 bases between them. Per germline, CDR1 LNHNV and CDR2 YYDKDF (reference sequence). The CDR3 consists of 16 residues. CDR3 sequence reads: CATSRALGGGSQPQHF. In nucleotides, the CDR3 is TGTGCCACCAGCAGAGCCCTGGGAGGGGGTAGTCAGCCCCAGCATTTT.

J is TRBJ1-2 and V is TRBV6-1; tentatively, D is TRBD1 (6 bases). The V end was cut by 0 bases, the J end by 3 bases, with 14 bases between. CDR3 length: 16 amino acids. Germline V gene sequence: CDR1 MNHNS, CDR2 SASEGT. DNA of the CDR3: TGTGCCAGCAGTGAAGCGATCAGGGGTCGCGACTATGGCTACACCTTC. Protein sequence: CASSEAIRGRDYGYTF.

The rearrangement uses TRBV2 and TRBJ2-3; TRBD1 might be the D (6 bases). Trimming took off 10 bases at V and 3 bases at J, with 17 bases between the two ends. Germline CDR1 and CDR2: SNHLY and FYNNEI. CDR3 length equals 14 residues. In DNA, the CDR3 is TGTGCCACCCCAACAGGGTATCGTACAGATACGCAGTATTTT. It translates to CATPTGYRTDTQYF.

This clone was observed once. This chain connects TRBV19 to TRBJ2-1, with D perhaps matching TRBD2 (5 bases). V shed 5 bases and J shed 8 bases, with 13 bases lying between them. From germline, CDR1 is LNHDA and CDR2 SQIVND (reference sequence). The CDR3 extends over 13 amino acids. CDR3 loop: CASSWVGVDEQFF. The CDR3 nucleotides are TGTGCCAGTAGTTGGGTCGGGGTCGATGAGCAGTTCTTC.

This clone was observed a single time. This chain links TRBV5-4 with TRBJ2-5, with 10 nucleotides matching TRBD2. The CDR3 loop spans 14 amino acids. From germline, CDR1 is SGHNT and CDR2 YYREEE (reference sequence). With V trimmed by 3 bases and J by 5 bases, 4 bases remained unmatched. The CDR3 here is CASSSGTSDETQYF. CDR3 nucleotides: TGTGCCAGCAGCTCCGGGACTAGCGACGAGACCCAGTACTTC.

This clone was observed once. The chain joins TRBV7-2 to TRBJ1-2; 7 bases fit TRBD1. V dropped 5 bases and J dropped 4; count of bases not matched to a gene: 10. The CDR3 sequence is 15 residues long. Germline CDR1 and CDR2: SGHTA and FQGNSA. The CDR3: CASSPRDSESYGYTF. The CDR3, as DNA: TGTGCCAGCAGCCCGAGGGACAGCGAGTCCTATGGCTACACCTTC. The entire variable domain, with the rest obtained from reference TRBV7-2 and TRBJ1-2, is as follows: GAGVSQSPSNKVTEKGKDVELRCDPISGHTALYWYRQSLGQGLEFLIYFQGNSAPDKSGLPSDRFSAERTGGSVSTLTIQRTQQEDSAVYLCASSPRDSESYGYTFGSGTRLTVV.

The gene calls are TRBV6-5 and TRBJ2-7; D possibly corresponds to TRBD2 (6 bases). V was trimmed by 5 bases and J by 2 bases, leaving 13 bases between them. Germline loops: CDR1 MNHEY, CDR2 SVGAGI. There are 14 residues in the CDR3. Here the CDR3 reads CASSPGAMPYEQYF. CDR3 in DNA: TGTGCCAGCAGTCCGGGAGCCATGCCCTACGAGCAGTACTTC.

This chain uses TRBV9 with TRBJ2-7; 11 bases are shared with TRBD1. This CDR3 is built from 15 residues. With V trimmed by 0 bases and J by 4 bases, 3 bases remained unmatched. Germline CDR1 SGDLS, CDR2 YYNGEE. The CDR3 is CASSVDGQGAYEQYF. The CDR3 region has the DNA TGTGCCAGCAGCGTAGATGGACAGGGGGCTTACGAGCAGTACTTC.

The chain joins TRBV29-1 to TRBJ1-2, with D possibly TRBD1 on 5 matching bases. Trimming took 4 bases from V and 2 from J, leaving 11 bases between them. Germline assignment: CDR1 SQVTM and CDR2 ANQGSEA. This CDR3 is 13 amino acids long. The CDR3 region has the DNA TGCAGCGTTGTGACAGAGGCCAACTATGGCTACACCTTC. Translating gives CSVVTEANYGYTF.

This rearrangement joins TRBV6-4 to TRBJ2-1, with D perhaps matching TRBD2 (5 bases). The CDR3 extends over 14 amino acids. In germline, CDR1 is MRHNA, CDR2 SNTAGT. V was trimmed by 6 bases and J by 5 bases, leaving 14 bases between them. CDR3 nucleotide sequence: TGTGCCAGCAGGAGGGCCGCGACCCACAATGAGCAGTTCTTC. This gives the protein CASRRAATHNEQFF.

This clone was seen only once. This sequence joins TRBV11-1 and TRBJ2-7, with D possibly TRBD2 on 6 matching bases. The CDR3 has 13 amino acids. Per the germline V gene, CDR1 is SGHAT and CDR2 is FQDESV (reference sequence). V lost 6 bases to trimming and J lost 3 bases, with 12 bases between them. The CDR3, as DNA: TGTGCCAGCAGTGGTAGGACTAACTACGAGCAGTACTTC. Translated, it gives CASSGRTNYEQYF.

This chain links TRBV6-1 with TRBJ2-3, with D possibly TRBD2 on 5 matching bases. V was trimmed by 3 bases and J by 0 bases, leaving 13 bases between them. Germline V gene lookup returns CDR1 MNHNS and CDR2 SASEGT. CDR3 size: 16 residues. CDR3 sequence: CASSDRGGGSTDTQYF. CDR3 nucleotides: TGTGCCAGCAGTGACCGCGGAGGTGGGAGCACAGATACGCAGTATTTT.

CDR3 nucleotides: TGTGCCAGCAGCGTATCCGGCGGGAGGGCCGAGTACGAGCAGTACTTC. Its translation is CASSVSGGRAEYEQYF. This sequence joins TRBV9 and TRBJ2-7; 9 bases align to TRBD2. The CDR3 covers 16 residues. Germline V lookup: CDR1 SGDLS, CDR2 YYNGEE. Trimming removed 1 base from V and 4 bases from J; junction bases left unmatched: 9.

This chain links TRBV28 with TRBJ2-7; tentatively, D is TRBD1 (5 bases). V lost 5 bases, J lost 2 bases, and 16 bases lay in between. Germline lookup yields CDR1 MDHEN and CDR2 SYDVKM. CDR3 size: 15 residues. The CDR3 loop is CASSLYRIGTYEQYF. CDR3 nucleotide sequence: TGTGCCAGCAGTCTCTACAGGATCGGAACCTACGAGCAGTACTTC.

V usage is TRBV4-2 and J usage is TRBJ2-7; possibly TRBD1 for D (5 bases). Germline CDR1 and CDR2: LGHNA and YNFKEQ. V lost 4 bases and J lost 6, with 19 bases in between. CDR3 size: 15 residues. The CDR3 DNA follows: TGTGCCAGCAGCCCGGGCGGCATAGCAAGGGGCGAGCAGTACTTC. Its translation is CASSPGGIARGEQYF.

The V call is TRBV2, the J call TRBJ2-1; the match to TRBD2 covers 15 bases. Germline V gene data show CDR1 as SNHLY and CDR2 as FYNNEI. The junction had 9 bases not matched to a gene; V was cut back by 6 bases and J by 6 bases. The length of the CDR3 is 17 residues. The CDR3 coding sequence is TGTGCCAGCAGGTCGGGCCCGGGACTAGCGGGGGGCAATGAGCAGTTCTTC. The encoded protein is CASRSGPGLAGGNEQFF.

The CDR3 region is CASSLGGRGNEQFF. For the CDR3, the DNA is TGCGCCAGCAGCTTAGGCGGGAGGGGAAATGAGCAGTTCTTC. The chain couples TRBV5-1 to TRBJ2-1, with TRBD2 matching 9 bases. Unmatched junction bases numbered 4, after V lost 2 bases and J lost 7 bases. The germline V gene encodes CDR1 SGHRS and CDR2 YFSETQ. The CDR3 consists of 14 residues.

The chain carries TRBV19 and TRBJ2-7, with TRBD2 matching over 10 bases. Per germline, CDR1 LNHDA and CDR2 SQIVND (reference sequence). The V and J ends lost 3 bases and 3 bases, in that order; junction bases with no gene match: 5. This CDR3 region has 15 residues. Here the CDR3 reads CASSILAGAIYEQYF. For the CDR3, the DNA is TGTGCCAGTAGTATCCTAGCGGGAGCGATCTACGAGCAGTACTTC.

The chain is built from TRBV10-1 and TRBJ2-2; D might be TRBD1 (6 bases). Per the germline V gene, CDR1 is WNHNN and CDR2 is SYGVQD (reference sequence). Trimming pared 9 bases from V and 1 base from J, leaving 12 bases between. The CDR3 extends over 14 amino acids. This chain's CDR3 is CASASGQNTGELFF. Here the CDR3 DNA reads TGCGCCAGTGCCTCGGGACAGAACACCGGGGAGCTGTTTTTT.

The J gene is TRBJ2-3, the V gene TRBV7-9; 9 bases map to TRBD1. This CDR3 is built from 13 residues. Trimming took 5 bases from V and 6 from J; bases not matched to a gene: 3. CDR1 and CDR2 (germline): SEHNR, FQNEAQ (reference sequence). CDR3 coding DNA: TGTGCCAGCAGCAACACAGGGGGCGATACGCAGTATTTT. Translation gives CASSNTGGDTQYF.

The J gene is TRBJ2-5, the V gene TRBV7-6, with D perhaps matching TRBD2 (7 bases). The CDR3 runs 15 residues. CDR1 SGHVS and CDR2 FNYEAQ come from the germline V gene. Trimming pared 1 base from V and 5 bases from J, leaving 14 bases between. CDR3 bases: TGTGCCAGCAGCTTAGAGGGGGGGCGCGATGAGACCCAGTACTTC. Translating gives CASSLEGGRDETQYF.